The 27 T cell receptor beta chains listed next were all sequenced from one sample in a study of blood T cells in healthy people across ages. A J-beta primer mix and a sample-barcoded 5' primer were used in a second PCR of roughly 6 to 11 cycles. TCRdb independently ran MiXCR on the 5' RACE reads; one entry per CDR3 protein. Here the sample spans under 1,100,000 distinct CDR3 sequences, about 25% being singletons. The same data also went into a second study, on T cells of mothers and their children.

The sample taken for sequencing was blood. The receptors originated from a girl aged 2 to 9 in good health.

With respect to this clonotype: The junction departs from the called germline gene at one end, perhaps through a read error. This chain links TRBV28 with TRBJ1-2; 8 nucleotides line up with TRBD1. The germline V gene encodes CDR1 MDHEN and CDR2 SYDVKM. The CDR3 runs 16 residues. CDR3 protein: CAGSLYTQGARDGYTF. The CDR3 DNA is TGTGCCGGCAGTTTATACACCCAGGGGGCGCGAGATGGCTACACCTTC.

This clonotype turned up a few times. The J gene is TRBJ2-7, the V gene TRBV4-2; 8 bases are a match to TRBD1. CDR3 length: 15 amino acids. V lost 4 bases, J lost 5 bases, and 10 bases stayed unmatched. From germline, CDR1 is LGHNA and CDR2 YNFKEQ. The CDR3 nucleotides are TGTGCCAGCAGCCGTCGCCCGGGACAGGACGACGAGCAGTACTTC. It specifies CASSRRPGQDDEQYF.

The rearrangement uses TRBV4-1 and TRBJ1-3, with D unresolved. V gave up 1 base and J gave up 0 bases, with 7 bases separating them. The CDR3 is made up of 15 amino acids. Germline CDR1 reads MGHRA; CDR2 reads YSYEKL. This CDR3 reads CASSQGTNSGNTIYF. In DNA, the CDR3 is TGCGCCAGCAGCCAAGGAACTAACTCTGGAAACACCATATATTTT.

This clonotype came up a few times. V gene TRBV3-1 combines with J gene TRBJ2-3, with 12 bases matching TRBD1. There are 15 residues in the CDR3. The V and J ends lost 2 bases and 7 bases, in that order; junction bases with no gene match: 4. Germline V gives CDR1 LGHDT, CDR2 YNNKEL (reference sequence). CDR3 loop: CASSQWDRGLNTQYF. The CDR3 bases are TGTGCCAGCAGCCAATGGGACAGGGGGCTAAATACGCAGTATTTT.

This clonotype was counted ten times or more. The J gene is TRBJ2-1, the V gene TRBV27; 10 nucleotides line up with TRBD2. The CDR3 has 15 amino acids. CDR1 and CDR2 from the germline V gene are MNHEY and SMNVEV (reference sequence). V shed 7 bases and J 3 bases; nucleotides not matched to a gene: 6. The CDR3 protein is CASMKSGRGYNEQFF. CDR3 nucleotides: TGTGCCAGCATGAAGAGCGGGAGGGGCTACAATGAGCAGTTCTTC.

This clonotype was picked up a small number of times. The rearrangement joins TRBV21-1 to TRBJ1-3; TRBD1 is the table's D call and was not checked against the DNA. TRBV21-1 is shown as a pseudogene. The CDR3 runs to 18 residues. The CDR3 bases are TGTGCCAGCAGATCAAAACCCTACCCGGGACAGTCAGGAAACACCATATATTTT. This codes for CASRSKPYPGQSGNTIYF.

This clonotype has just a few counts. V usage is TRBV29-1 and J usage is TRBJ2-1; D may be TRBD2 (6 bases). The germline CDR1 and CDR2 sequences are SQVTM and ANQGSEA. The CDR3 runs to 13 residues. V lost 5 bases to trimming and J lost 5 bases, with 13 bases between them. CDR3 residues: CSVRGLWDNEQFF. CDR3 in DNA: TGCAGCGTTAGAGGACTATGGGACAATGAGCAGTTCTTC.

This clonotype was counted only a few times. The chain uses TRBV15 and TRBJ2-5, with 14 bases that match TRBD2. J gave up 5 bases and V 8 bases, and 4 bases lay outside the gene matches. Germline V gives CDR1 LNHNV, CDR2 YYDKDF (reference sequence). The CDR3 length is 14 residues. The CDR3 nucleotides read TGTGCCACCCGGACTAGCGGGAGGCCCGAGACCCAGTACTTC. Amino acids: CATRTSGRPETQYF.

The chain joins TRBV29-1 to TRBJ2-1, with 9 nucleotides matching TRBD2. The CDR3 consists of 15 residues. Germline V gene data show CDR1 as SQVTM and CDR2 as ANQGSEA. Trimming removed 6 bases from V and 4 bases from J; junction bases left unmatched: 10. The CDR3 spells CSVSLAGALYNEQFF. In DNA, the CDR3 is TGCAGCGTGTCGTTAGCGGGAGCCCTGTACAATGAGCAGTTCTTC.

This clonotype turned up a few times. The V call is TRBV18, the J call TRBJ2-1; possible D gene TRBD1, 6 bases. This CDR3 comprises 16 residues. The germline gives CDR1 KGHSH, CDR2 LQKENI. Trimming took 3 bases from V and 0 from J, leaving 12 bases between them. The CDR3 sequence is CASSPGDIYSYNEQFF. The CDR3 bases are TGTGCCAGCTCACCGGGGGACATTTACTCCTACAATGAGCAGTTCTTC.

The DNA for the CDR3 is TGTGCCAGCAGCCCAGACAGCCTATACTCCTACGAGCAGTACTTC. Translation gives CASSPDSLYSYEQYF. The chain joins TRBV7-9 to TRBJ2-7, with a possible D match to TRBD1 (5 bases). Per germline, CDR1 SEHNR and CDR2 FQNEAQ (reference sequence). The CDR3 covers 15 residues. The V end was cut by 5 bases, the J end by 0 bases, with 14 bases between.

As to this clonotype: The junction differs from germline at one of its ends, possibly a read error. The V gene is TRBV3-1, the J gene TRBJ1-1; D is perhaps TRBD1 (6 bases). Germline assignment: CDR1 LGHDT and CDR2 YNNKEL (reference sequence). This CDR3 comprises 15 residues. The CDR3 loop reads CAGSLWRGRETEAFF. In DNA form, the CDR3 reads TGTGCCGGCAGCCTGTGGCGGGGGCGAGAGACTGAAGCTTTCTTT. Together with reference TRBV3-1 and TRBJ1-1, the CDR3 gives the full variable domain: DTAVSQTPKYLVTQMGNDKSIKCEQNLGHDTMYWYKQDSKKFLKIMFSYNNKELIINETVPNRFSPKSPDKAHLNLHINSLELGDSAVYFCAGSLWRGRETEAFFGQGTRLTVV.

The CDR3 loop is CASSLRRDEKLFF. The DNA of the CDR3 is TGTGCCAGCAGTTTACGGAGGGATGAAAAACTGTTTTTT. The genes are TRBV12-3 or TRBV12-4 and TRBJ1-4; D gene unclear. The germline V and J ends were trimmed by 2 bases and 6 bases, with 7 bases remaining between them. This CDR3 contains 13 residues.

The table lists this clonotype with a few counts. The chain has TRBV16 and TRBJ1-4; D is undetermined. This CDR3 region has 15 residues. Germline V gene data show CDR1 as KGHSY and CDR2 as FQNENV. V lost 2 bases and J 8 bases, leaving 15 bases between the germline ends. The CDR3 DNA reads TGTGCCAGCAGCCAACTCCCCCCCCCATCAGAAAAACTGTTTTTT. Protein: CASSQLPPPSEKLFF.

This clonotype was detected only a few times. The genes are TRBV5-1 and TRBJ1-1; D is unclear. CDR1 is SGHRS and CDR2 is YFSETQ in the germline V gene. The CDR3 totals 12 residues. V dropped 8 bases and J dropped 1 base, with 9 bases sitting between them. The CDR3 DNA is TGCGCCAGTCTTCCCACGAACACTGAAGCTTTCTTT. It encodes CASLPTNTEAFF.

V and J are TRBV20-1 and TRBJ1-4; 8 bases align to TRBD1. This CDR3 has 14 amino acids. From germline, CDR1 is DFQATT and CDR2 SNEGSKA (reference sequence). Trimming at V came to 0 bases and at J to 8 bases, leaving 5 bases not matched to a gene. CDR3 loop: CSARDWTGKEKLFF. The CDR3 DNA reads as TGCAGTGCTAGAGACTGGACAGGGAAGGAAAAACTGTTTTTT.

The chain couples TRBV28 to TRBJ1-4; no clear D. Looked up from germline, CDR1 is MDHEN and CDR2 is SYDVKM. V was clipped by 7 bases and J by 4 bases, with 13 bases between them. CDR3 size: 14 residues. CDR3 in amino acids: CASIAQAYNEKLFF. CDR3 nucleotides: TGTGCCAGCATAGCGCAGGCCTATAATGAAAAACTGTTTTTT. The whole variable domain, filled in from reference TRBV28 and TRBJ1-4, reads DVKVTQSSRYLVKRTGEKVFLECVQDMDHENMFWYRQDPGLGLRLIYFSYDVKMKEKGDIPEGYSVSREKKERFSLILESASTNQTSMYLCASIAQAYNEKLFFGSGTQLSVL.

For the CDR3, the DNA is TGTGCCAGCAGCCCGAACCCCGGGACAGGGTTCTATGGCTACACCTTC. This gives the protein CASSPNPGTGFYGYTF. The chain uses TRBV7-9 and TRBJ1-2, with 9 bases that match TRBD1. The CDR3 covers 16 residues. Germline CDR1 and CDR2: SEHNR and FQNEAQ (reference sequence). Trimming took 5 bases from V and 4 from J; bases not matched to a gene: 11.

On this clonotype: A junction end diverges from the germline sequence, so it may reflect a read error. This sequence joins TRBV12-3 or TRBV12-4 and TRBJ2-5; no clear D gene. The last part of the DNA fits TRBJ2-1 better; the J call may be wrong. This CDR3 has 11 residues. DNA for the CDR3: TGTGGCAGCACCCAAGAAAGTGAGCAGTTCTTC. This translates into CGSTQESEQFF.

The table lists this clonotype with many counts. The chain couples TRBV6-2 or TRBV6-3 to TRBJ2-3; TRBD2 might be the D (6 bases). Per germline, CDR1 MNHEY and CDR2 SVGEGT. V was trimmed by 6 bases and J by 2 bases, leaving 12 bases between them. This CDR3 is 14 amino acids long. CDR3 nucleotides: TGTGCCAGCAGCACGGGACTCCCCACAGATACGCAGTATTTT. Translation gives CASSTGLPTDTQYF.

The gene calls are TRBV20-1 and TRBJ2-5; D call uncertain. The J call is in doubt because the DNA end fits TRBJ2-1 better. CDR1 is DFQATT, CDR2 SNEGSKA, per germline (reference sequence). The CDR3 runs 12 residues. CDR3 coding DNA: TGCAGTCACCACGTAGTAGGGTCTGAGCAGTTCTTC. It translates to CSHHVVGSEQFF.

The chain has TRBV11-2 and TRBJ2-5, with TRBD2 identical over 13 bases. Germline CDR1 reads SGHAT; CDR2 reads FQNNGV. The CDR3 is 14 residues long. After removal of 5 bases from V and 7 bases from J, the junction contained 4 bases not matched to a gene. The DNA of the CDR3 is TGTGCCAGCAGCCGAGGGACTAGCGGGGTGACCCAGTACTTC. It specifies CASSRGTSGVTQYF.

The chain uses TRBV4-1 and TRBJ2-6; 9 bases align to TRBD1. Germline V lookup: CDR1 MGHRA, CDR2 YSYEKL. V lost 1 base and J lost 0; bases outside the gene matches: 16. This CDR3 contains 22 residues. CDR3 region: CASSQVGGRRDRESSGANVLTF. CDR3 coding DNA: TGCGCCAGCAGCCAAGTAGGGGGTCGTCGGGACAGGGAGAGCTCTGGGGCCAACGTCCTGACTTTC.

This clonotype was detected only a few times. This chain links TRBV9 with TRBJ2-7; 8 bases match TRBD1. The CDR3 extends over 15 amino acids. J gave up 5 bases and V 0 bases, and 7 bases lay outside the gene matches. Germline CDR1 is SGDLS and CDR2 is YYNGEE. The DNA of the CDR3 is TGTGCCAGCAGCGTAGACGGCAGGGGGCTAGACGAGCAGTACTTC. It specifies CASSVDGRGLDEQYF.

V and J are TRBV11-1 and TRBJ2-7; TRBD1 aligns across 9 bases. CDR3 length: 15 residues. Germline loops: CDR1 SGHAT, CDR2 FQDESV (reference sequence). V was clipped by 2 bases and J by 6 bases; unmatched bases: 8. DNA for the CDR3: TGTGCCAGCAGCTTATCCCCGACAGGGGGAGGCGAGCAGTACTTC. Translating it yields CASSLSPTGGGEQYF. Full variable domain (missing parts from reference TRBV11-1 and TRBJ2-7): EAEVAQSPRYKITEKSQAVAFWCDPISGHATLYWYRQILGQGPELLVQFQDESVVDDSQLPKDRFSAERLKGVDSTLKIQPAELGDSAMYLCASSLSPTGGGEQYFGPGTRLTVT.

This clonotype has just a few counts. The CDR3 loop reads CSVEDLWGTEAFF. CDR3 nucleotide sequence: TGCAGCGTTGAAGATCTATGGGGGACTGAAGCTTTCTTT. This chain joins TRBV29-1 and TRBJ1-1, with a weak D call TRBD1 (5 bases). V shed 0 bases and J shed 5 bases, with 10 bases lying between them. Germline values: CDR1 SQVTM, CDR2 ANQGSEA. This CDR3 contains 13 residues.

The V gene is TRBV28, the J gene TRBJ1-1; TRBD1 matches at 7 bases. Losses at the gene ends were 4 bases for V and 9 bases for J; bases not matched to a gene: 5. Germline values: CDR1 MDHEN, CDR2 SYDVKM. The CDR3 runs to 12 residues. CDR3 nucleotide sequence: TGTGCCAGCAGTTCCCAGGGGGAGAAAGCTTTCTTT. This gives the protein CASSSQGEKAFF.